This T cell receptor (beta chain) was captured in a study of Ad26.COV2.S vaccination and SARS-CoV-2 variants. V shed 2 bases and J shed 2 bases, with 6 bases lying between them. Germline V gene data show CDR1 as SEHNR and CDR2 as FQNEAQ (reference sequence). This CDR3 is built from 14 residues. Sequenced by immunoSEQ multiplex PCR; TCRdb stores in-frame clones only, minus some. The table shows under 250,000 clones, with around 88% occurring only once. As for treatment: approximately 18 received Ad26.COV2.S at low or high dose, single or two shots; about 5 received placebo; per-sample allocation not given. It was on day 63 after the first vaccine or placebo injection that samples were taken.

This sample comprised peripheral blood, obtained in a trial of Ad26.COV2.S vaccine versus placebo. The TCR was taken from a person aged 18-60 years who received the Ad26.COV2.S COVID-19 vaccine or a placebo. V and J are TRBV7-9 and TRBJ2-2; D remains ambiguous. Here the CDR3 reads CASSLRSNTGELFF. The CDR3 DNA reads TGTGCCAGCAGCTTAAGGTCTAACACCGGGGAGCTGTTTTTT.